A single sample is the source of the 29 T cell receptor beta chains below, sequenced in a study of T cell repertoires in cytomegalovirus infection. TCRdb re-called the reads through MiXCR, storing one row per CDR3 protein. The sample lists almost 300,000 distinct CDR3 sequences; 8% to 10% were seen once. Material: PBMCs. Receptors originate from a human donor in good health (CMV status not recorded). Some clones in this sample may be carry-over from other donors' samples.

This clonotype has only a few counts. The chain recombines TRBV29-1 with TRBJ1-2, with 8 bases that match TRBD1. This CDR3 comprises 14 residues. The trim removed 6 bases at V and 2 bases at J, leaving 8 bases unmatched. Germline lookup yields CDR1 SQVTM and CDR2 ANQGSEA. CDR3 sequence (DNA): TGCAGCGTCGGACAGGGAGTGGCGAACTATGGCTACACCTTC. Translation: CSVGQGVANYGYTF.

The table lists this clonotype with a few counts. V is TRBV20-1 and J is TRBJ2-2, with 7 bases identical to TRBD2. Germline CDR1 reads DFQATT; CDR2 reads SNEGSKA (reference sequence). J gave up 3 bases and V 0 bases, and 4 bases lay outside the gene matches. The CDR3 consists of 15 residues. DNA for the CDR3: TGCAGTGCTAGAGAACTAGCGTTGGACACCGGGGAGCTGTTTTTT. As protein: CSARELALDTGELFF.

Many counts were recorded for this clonotype. The chain recombines TRBV9 with TRBJ1-5; D is ambiguous. From germline, CDR1 is SGDLS and CDR2 YYNGEE. The CDR3 is made up of 15 amino acids. V lost 4 bases to trimming and J lost 5 bases, with 16 bases between them. This CDR3 reads CASSQTGLGDQPQHF. The CDR3 coding sequence is TGTGCCAGCAGCCAAACCGGGCTGGGCGATCAGCCCCAGCATTTT.

This clonotype has a handful of counts. The chain recombines TRBV12-3 or TRBV12-4 with TRBJ1-5; D gene unclear. V lost 2 bases to trimming and J lost 2 bases, with 7 bases between them. This CDR3 spans 14 amino acids. In nucleotides, the CDR3 is TGTGCCAGCAGTTTAATCCAGGGCAATCAGCCCCAGCATTTT. Its translation is CASSLIQGNQPQHF.

This clonotype has at least ten counts. The junction and the germline gene differ at one end; a read error may be behind it. The CDR3 region is CASSLAGTPNTEAFF. For the CDR3, the DNA is TGTGCCAGCAGCCTAGCCGGGACTCCAAACACTGAAGCTTTCTTT. The V gene is TRBV7-2, the J gene TRBJ1-1, with a weak D call TRBD1 (5 bases). Looked up from germline, CDR1 is SGHTA and CDR2 is FQGNSA. This CDR3 spans 15 amino acids.

The chain combines TRBV24-1 with TRBJ2-1; 11 bases map to TRBD1. There are 16 residues in the CDR3. CDR1 and CDR2 from the germline V gene are KGHDR and SFDVKD. The junction had 11 bases not matched to a gene; V was cut back by 8 bases and J by 6 bases. In DNA form, the CDR3 reads TGTGCCACCATGGGATCGGACAGGGGGCAGGGCAATGAGCAGTTCTTC. Amino acids: CATMGSDRGQGNEQFF.

Many counts were recorded for this clonotype. The V and J genes are TRBV29-1 and TRBJ2-5; D possibly matches TRBD1 or TRBD2 (5 bases each). The germline gives CDR1 SQVTM, CDR2 ANQGSEA. V was clipped by 5 bases and J by 5 bases, with 18 bases between them. The CDR3 extends over 14 amino acids. Written as DNA, the CDR3 is TGCAGCGTTCTGGGTGGGACGGTAGAGGAGACCCAGTACTTC. The encoded protein is CSVLGGTVEETQYF.

The J gene is TRBJ2-1, the V gene TRBV13; D remains unclear. Germline CDR1 reads PRHDT; CDR2 reads FYEKMQ (reference sequence). The CDR3 is made up of 11 amino acids. V was shortened by 7 bases and J by 9 bases, with 10 bases between the two germline ends. CDR3 region: CASTPEPEQFF. The CDR3 nucleotides read TGTGCCAGCACCCCAGAGCCTGAGCAGTTCTTC.

The table lists this clonotype with many counts. The chain links TRBV7-9 to TRBJ2-7, with D unclear. CDR3 length equals 12 residues. V dropped 1 base and J dropped 5 bases, with 6 bases sitting between them. Germline assignment: CDR1 SEHNR and CDR2 FQNEAQ (reference sequence). CDR3 sequence (DNA): TGTGCCAGCAGCTTAGATGGGGACGAGCAGTACGTC. This codes for CASSLDGDEQYV.

This clonotype was recorded at least ten times. V is TRBV4-2 and J is TRBJ2-1, with D perhaps matching TRBD1 or TRBD2 (7 bases each). Germline V gene data show CDR1 as LGHNA and CDR2 as YNFKEQ. The ends were cut back, 0 bases at V and 0 bases at J, with 18 bases in the middle. The CDR3 sequence is 19 residues long. As DNA, the CDR3 is TGTGCCAGCAGCCAAGAGGGAGGGGGCATGACTAGCTCCTACAATGAGCAGTTCTTC. It translates to CASSQEGGGMTSSYNEQFF.

This clonotype showed up many times. The rearrangement links TRBV20-1 to TRBJ2-3; TRBD2 might be the D (6 bases). The V gene lost 0 bases and the J gene lost 1 base, with 11 bases spanning the gap. This CDR3 is 15 amino acids long. CDR1 and CDR2 (germline): DFQATT, SNEGSKA (reference sequence). Here the CDR3 DNA reads TGCAGTGCTAGAGAGGCGGGGTCCCGCACAGATACGCAGTATTTT. Amino acids: CSAREAGSRTDTQYF.

This clonotype was seen ten or more times. V gene TRBV6-1 combines with J gene TRBJ1-1; 7 bases agree with TRBD1. The CDR3 totals 14 residues. The V and J ends lost 5 bases and 5 bases, in that order; junction bases with no gene match: 8. Germline-derived CDR1 and CDR2 are MNHNS and SASEGT. CDR3 in DNA: TGTGCCAGCAGTTTTGAGACAGGGAGGACTGAAGCTTTCTTT. Encoded protein: CASSFETGRTEAFF.

This clonotype was seen ten or more times. This chain uses TRBV20-1 with TRBJ2-5; 7 bases are a match to TRBD1. Trimming cost V 2 bases and J 5 bases; bases outside gene matches: 5. Germline values: CDR1 DFQATT, CDR2 SNEGSKA (reference sequence). The CDR3 loop spans 13 amino acids. CDR3 sequence (DNA): TGCAGTGCTAGAAAACAGGGGTCCGAGACCCAGTACTTC. Its protein product is CSARKQGSETQYF.

This clonotype was seen many times. The chain uses TRBV7-2 and TRBJ2-7; D might be TRBD2 (5 bases). Germline CDR1 and CDR2: SGHTA and FQGNSA. The CDR3 sequence is 14 residues long. The V end lost 5 bases, the J end lost 4 bases, and 15 bases lay between the germline ends. The CDR3 here is CASSADRDRYEQYV. Written as DNA, the CDR3 is TGTGCCAGCAGCGCGGATCGGGATCGGTACGAGCAGTACGTC.

This clonotype was found many times. V and J are TRBV19 and TRBJ2-1; D is ambiguous. The CDR3 covers 13 residues. The germline V gene has CDR1 LNHDA and CDR2 SQIVND (reference sequence). V was pared by 6 bases and J by 4 bases, with 10 bases between. The CDR3 nucleotides read TGTGCCAGTAGGTCGGACGGGTACAATGAGCAGTTCTTC. Residues: CASRSDGYNEQFF.

The table lists this clonotype with a few counts. The V call is TRBV7-9, the J call TRBJ1-1; TRBD1 matches 7 bases. The CDR3 totals 11 residues. Trimming removed 5 bases from V and 9 bases from J; junction bases left unmatched: 3. Germline V gene lookup returns CDR1 SEHNR and CDR2 FQNEAQ (reference sequence). DNA of the CDR3: TGTGCCAGCAGCGTGGGACAGCAAGCTTTCTTT. It translates to CASSVGQQAFF.

This clonotype was counted many times. One junction end disagrees with the germline gene, perhaps due to a read error. The chain is built from TRBV7-7 and TRBJ2-1; no reliable D call. This CDR3 has 12 amino acids. The germline CDR1 and CDR2 sequences are SSHAT and FNYEAQ (reference sequence). The CDR3 region is CASSPMGNEQFF. The CDR3 nucleotides are TGTGCTAGCAGCCCTATGGGCAATGAGCAGTTCTTC.

This clonotype has more than one count but fewer than ten. J is TRBJ1-5 and V is TRBV4-3; 9 bases match TRBD1. V dropped 0 bases and J dropped 6; count of bases not matched to a gene: 3. The CDR3 totals 15 residues. Germline V CDR1 and CDR2: LGHNA, YSLEER. The CDR3 DNA is TGCGCCAGCAGCCAAGATGACAGGGGGAGTCAGCCCCAGCATTTT. Translated, it gives CASSQDDRGSQPQHF.

This clonotype was recorded at least ten times. The genes are TRBV7-9 and TRBJ2-7, with 7 bases matching TRBD2. CDR1 is SEHNR, CDR2 FQNEAQ, per germline (reference sequence). The CDR3 runs 13 residues. Trimming cost V 1 base and J 7 bases; bases outside gene matches: 4. CDR3: CASSLGGAGEQYV. Here the CDR3 DNA reads TGTGCCAGCAGCTTAGGGGGAGCGGGAGAGCAGTACGTC.

This clonotype appeared a few times. The rearrangement joins TRBV20-1 to TRBJ2-1, with 8 nucleotides matching TRBD2. J was trimmed by 9 bases and V by 0 bases; bases with no gene match: 7. CDR1 is DFQATT and CDR2 is SNEGSKA in the germline V gene (reference sequence). The CDR3 length is 14 residues. The CDR3 loop is CSARDQAGGTEQFF. The CDR3 nucleotides read TGCAGTGCTAGAGACCAGGCGGGGGGTACTGAGCAGTTCTTC.

This clonotype was counted many times. The CDR3 is CASSRQAGGPTDTQYF. Written as DNA, the CDR3 is TGTGCCAGCAGCCGCCAAGCGGGGGGCCCCACAGATACGCAGTATTTT. The chain links TRBV6-1 to TRBJ2-3; 9 positions agree with TRBD2. The CDR3 runs 16 residues. CDR1 is MNHNS, CDR2 SASEGT, per germline. The ends lost 6 bases at V and 2 bases at J; junction bases unmatched: 9.

In this sample, this clonotype turned up many times. The V call is TRBV12-3 or TRBV12-4, the J call TRBJ1-6; a possible D gene is TRBD1 (5 bases). This CDR3 comprises 14 residues. V was shortened by 7 bases and J by 9 bases, with 16 bases between the two germline ends. CDR3 in amino acids: CASTHRRGGSPLHF. Written as DNA, the CDR3 is TGTGCCAGCACCCACAGGAGGGGAGGTTCACCCCTCCACTTT.

This clonotype was seen only a few times. This chain uses TRBV9 with TRBJ2-1; tentative D call: TRBD1 (5 bases). Deletions cut 2 bases from V and 5 bases from J, with 20 bases between. The CDR3 contains 17 residues. CDR1 and CDR2 from the germline V gene are SGDLS and YYNGEE. The CDR3 sequence is CASSVRGHQGPDNEQFF. The CDR3 region has the DNA TGTGCCAGCAGCGTGAGAGGACACCAGGGCCCGGACAATGAGCAGTTCTTC.

At least ten counts were recorded for this clonotype. The V gene is TRBV24-1, the J gene TRBJ2-1; D is perhaps TRBD1 (6 bases). Between the trimmed V and J ends, which lost 4 bases and 0 bases, there was a span of 15 bases. CDR3 length equals 17 residues. Germline CDR1 is KGHDR and CDR2 is SFDVKD. CDR3 DNA sequence: TGTGCCACCAGTGAACATGTAGGGACAAACTCCTACAATGAGCAGTTCTTC. Its translation: CATSEHVGTNSYNEQFF.

As concerns this clonotype: As the CDR3 is not closed by the conserved phenylalanine or tryptophan, this likely results from a read error. The V gene is TRBV12-5, the J gene TRBJ1-4; 9 bases map to TRBD1. Per the germline V gene, CDR1 is LGHNT and CDR2 is FRNRAP. This CDR3 is built from 15 residues. Trimming took 7 bases from V and 3 from J; bases not matched to a gene: 6. The chain's CDR3 is CASVTGGSSNEKLFL. The CDR3 nucleotides are TGTGCTAGTGTTACAGGGGGCAGCTCTAATGAAAAACTGTTTCTT.

This clonotype has at least ten counts. The chain employs TRBV7-9 and TRBJ2-1, with a possible D match to TRBD1 (5 bases). Germline V gene lookup returns CDR1 SEHNR and CDR2 FQNEAQ (reference sequence). Trimming removed 5 bases at V and 1 base at J, with 15 bases between. The CDR3 sequence is 16 residues long. Here the CDR3 DNA reads TGTGCCAGCAGCGACAAGGGGATGGGGTCCTACAATGAGCAGTTCTTC. Its translation is CASSDKGMGSYNEQFF.

At least ten counts were recorded for this clonotype. The chain couples TRBV11-3 to TRBJ2-7, with D possibly TRBD1 on 6 matching bases. This CDR3 contains 13 residues. V dropped 3 bases and J dropped 3 bases, with 9 bases sitting between them. Germline V gene data show CDR1 as SGHNT and CDR2 as YENEEA. CDR3 loop: CASSLETGYEQYF. In nucleotides, the CDR3 is TGTGCCAGCAGCTTGGAGACAGGCTACGAGCAGTACTTC. Combining the CDR3 with reference TRBV11-3 and TRBJ2-7 gives the whole variable domain EAGVVQSPRYKIIEKKQPVAFWCNPISGHNTLYWYLQNLGQGPELLIRYENEEAVDDSQLPKDRFSAERLKGVDSTLKIQPAELGDSAVYLCASSLETGYEQYFGPGTRLTVT.

This clonotype was seen ten or more times. The chain combines TRBV7-8 with TRBJ2-7, with 9 bases aligning to TRBD1. Germline V gives CDR1 SGHVS, CDR2 FQNEAQ. J gave up 5 bases and V 3 bases, and 8 bases lay outside the gene matches. CDR3 length equals 15 residues. The chain's CDR3 is CASSLGGQGINEQYF. CDR3 nucleotides: TGTGCCAGCAGCTTGGGGGGACAGGGAATCAACGAGCAGTACTTC.

This clonotype was seen many times. This sequence joins TRBV7-9 and TRBJ2-1; D may be TRBD1 (6 bases). Germline V gene lookup returns CDR1 SEHNR and CDR2 FQNEAQ (reference sequence). The CDR3 covers 13 residues. Between the trimmed V and J ends, which lost 5 bases and 12 bases, there was a span of 17 bases. In nucleotides, the CDR3 is TGTGCCAGCAGCCGGGACACCTATTGGGGGCAGTTCTTC. Translation: CASSRDTYWGQFF.